Detailed here is one TCR beta chain. Method: immunoSEQ multiplex PCR; TCRdb's copy keeps in-frame clones and lacks some. The table has around 2.1 million clones, approximately 94% seen once. V lost 7 bases and J lost 2, with 8 bases in between. The CDR3 has 12 amino acids. CDR1 is LNHDA and CDR2 is SQIVND in the germline V gene (reference sequence). These data belong to a study of shared clonotypes between healthy human individuals. The receptor was isolated from a young man in good health. This rearrangement joins TRBV19 to TRBJ1-2; D is unclear. What was sequenced was naive CD4+ T cells sorted from blood. Specified subset: CD45RA+ positively selected. The DNA of the CDR3 is TGTGCCAGTACTTCTATGAACTATGGCTACACCTTC. This sequence encodes CASTSMNYGYTF. Full variable domain (outside the CDR3, taken from reference TRBV19 and TRBJ1-2): DGGITQSPKYLFRKEGQNVTLSCEQNLNHDAMYWYRQDPGQGLRLIYYSQIVNDFQKGDIAEGYSVSREKKESFPLTVTSAQKNPTAFYLCASTSMNYGYTFGSGTRLTVV.